This T cell receptor beta chain stems from a study of technical replicates of blood from a few donors. The repertoire was sequenced with immunoSEQ multiplex PCR; TCRdb's copy has only in-frame clones and lacks some. This sample has 60,000 to 65,000 clones, with about 90% found just once. This CDR3 is built from 16 residues. V trimming: 3 bases; J trimming: 1 base; junction bases outside the gene matches: 3. Germline CDR1 KGHSH, CDR2 LQKENI. The source is a human donor in good health. Some clones in this sample may be carry-over from other donors' samples. Source material: PBMCs. The chain is built from TRBV18 and TRBJ2-1; 10 bases match TRBD1. The CDR3 DNA follows: TGTGCCAGCTCACCGCCGGGACAGGGGTCCTACAATGAGCAGTTCTTC. Translated: CASSPPGQGSYNEQFF.